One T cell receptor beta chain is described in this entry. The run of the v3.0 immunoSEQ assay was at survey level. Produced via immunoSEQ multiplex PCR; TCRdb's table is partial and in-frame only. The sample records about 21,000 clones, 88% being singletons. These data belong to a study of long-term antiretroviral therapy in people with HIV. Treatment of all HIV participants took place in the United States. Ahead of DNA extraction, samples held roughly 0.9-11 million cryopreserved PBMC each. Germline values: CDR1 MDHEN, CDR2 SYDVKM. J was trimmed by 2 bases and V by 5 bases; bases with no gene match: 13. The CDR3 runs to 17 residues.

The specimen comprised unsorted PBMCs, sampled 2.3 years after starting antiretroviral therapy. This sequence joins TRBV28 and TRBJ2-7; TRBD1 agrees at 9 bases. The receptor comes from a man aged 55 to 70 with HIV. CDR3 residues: CASSLIRTGEIAYEQYF. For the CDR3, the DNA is TGTGCCAGCAGTCTAATCCGGACAGGGGAAATAGCCTACGAGCAGTACTTC.